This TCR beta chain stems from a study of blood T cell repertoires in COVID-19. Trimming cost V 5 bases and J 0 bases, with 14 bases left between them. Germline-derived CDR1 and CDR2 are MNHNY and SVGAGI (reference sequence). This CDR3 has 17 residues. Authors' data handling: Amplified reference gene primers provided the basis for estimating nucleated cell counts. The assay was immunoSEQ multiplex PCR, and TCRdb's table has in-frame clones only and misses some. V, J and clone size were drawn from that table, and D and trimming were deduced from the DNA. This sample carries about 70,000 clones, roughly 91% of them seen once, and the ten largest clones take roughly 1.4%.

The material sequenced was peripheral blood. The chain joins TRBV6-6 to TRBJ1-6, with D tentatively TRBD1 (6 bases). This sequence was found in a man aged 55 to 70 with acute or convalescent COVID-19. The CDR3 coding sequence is TGTGCCAGCAGTCGGACAGTCGAAAGCTCCTATAATTCACCCCTCCACTTT. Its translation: CASSRTVESSYNSPLHF.